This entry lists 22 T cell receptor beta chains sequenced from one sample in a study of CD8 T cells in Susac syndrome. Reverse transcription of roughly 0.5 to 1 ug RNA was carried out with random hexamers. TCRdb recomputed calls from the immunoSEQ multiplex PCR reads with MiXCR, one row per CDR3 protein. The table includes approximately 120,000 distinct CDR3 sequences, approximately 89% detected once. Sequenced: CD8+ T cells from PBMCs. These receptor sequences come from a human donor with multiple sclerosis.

In DNA form, the CDR3 reads TGTGCCAGCTCACCGGGAAGCTCGACAGGCCCGGATAATCAGCCCCAGCATTTT. Protein sequence: CASSPGSSTGPDNQPQHF. V gene TRBV18 combines with J gene TRBJ1-5, with D possibly matching TRBD1 (6 bases). CDR3 length: 18 amino acids. Germline values: CDR1 KGHSH, CDR2 LQKENI. Trimming removed 3 bases at V and 4 bases at J, with 22 bases between.

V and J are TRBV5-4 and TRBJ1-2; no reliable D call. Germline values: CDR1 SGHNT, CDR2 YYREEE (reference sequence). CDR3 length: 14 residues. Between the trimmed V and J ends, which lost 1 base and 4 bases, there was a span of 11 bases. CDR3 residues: CASSLFVGLYGYTF. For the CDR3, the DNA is TGTGCCAGCAGCTTGTTCGTAGGGCTCTATGGCTACACCTTC. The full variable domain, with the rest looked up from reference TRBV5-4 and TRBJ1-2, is ETGVTQSPTHLIKTRGQQVTLRCSSQSGHNTVSWYQQALGQGPQFIFQYYREEENGRGNFPPRFSGLQFPNYSSELNVNALELDDSALYLCASSLFVGLYGYTFGSGTRLTVV.

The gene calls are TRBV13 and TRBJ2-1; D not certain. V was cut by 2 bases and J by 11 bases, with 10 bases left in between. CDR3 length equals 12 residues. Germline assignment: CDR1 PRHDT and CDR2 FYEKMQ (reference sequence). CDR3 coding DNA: TGTGCCAGCAGCTTATCCAAAAATAAGCAGTTCTTC. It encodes CASSLSKNKQFF.

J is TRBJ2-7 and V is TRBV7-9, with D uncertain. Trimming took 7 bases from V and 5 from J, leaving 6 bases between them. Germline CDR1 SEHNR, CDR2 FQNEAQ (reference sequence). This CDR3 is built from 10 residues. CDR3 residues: CASTHHEQYF. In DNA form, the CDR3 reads TGTGCCAGCACCCACCACGAGCAGTACTTC.

The CDR3 nucleotides read TGTGCCAGCAGTTCCGGACTGAAGTCCTACGAGCAGTACTTC. Amino acids: CASSSGLKSYEQYF. The rearrangement joins TRBV27 to TRBJ2-7, with D possibly matching TRBD2 (5 bases). V lost 4 bases, J lost 1 base, and 11 bases lay in between. CDR3 length: 14 residues. In germline, CDR1 is MNHEY, CDR2 SMNVEV (reference sequence).

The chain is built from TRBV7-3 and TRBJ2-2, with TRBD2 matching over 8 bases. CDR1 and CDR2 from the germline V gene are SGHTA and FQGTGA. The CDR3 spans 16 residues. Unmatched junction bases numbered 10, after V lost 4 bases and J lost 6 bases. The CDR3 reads CASSSGVAGPSGELFF. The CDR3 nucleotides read TGTGCCAGCAGCTCAGGGGTAGCGGGGCCCTCCGGGGAGCTGTTTTTT.

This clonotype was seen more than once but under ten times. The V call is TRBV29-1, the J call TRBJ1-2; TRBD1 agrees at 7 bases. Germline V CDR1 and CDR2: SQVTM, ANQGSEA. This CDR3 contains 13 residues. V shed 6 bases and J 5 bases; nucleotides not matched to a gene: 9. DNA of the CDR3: TGCAGCGTCGTAACAGGGGACGTATATGGCTACACCTTC. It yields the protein CSVVTGDVYGYTF.

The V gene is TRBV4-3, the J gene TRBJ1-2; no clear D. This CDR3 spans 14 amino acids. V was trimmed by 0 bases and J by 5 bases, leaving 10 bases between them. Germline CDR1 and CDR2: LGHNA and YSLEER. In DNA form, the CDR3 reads TGCGCCAGCAGCCAAGATCTTGAGGCATATGGCTACACCTTC. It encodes CASSQDLEAYGYTF.

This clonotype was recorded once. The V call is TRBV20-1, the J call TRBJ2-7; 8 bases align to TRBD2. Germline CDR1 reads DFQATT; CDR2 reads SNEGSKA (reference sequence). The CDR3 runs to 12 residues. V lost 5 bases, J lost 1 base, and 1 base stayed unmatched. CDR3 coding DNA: TGCAGTGCTCCTAGCGGGTCCTACGAGCAGTACTTC. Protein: CSAPSGSYEQYF.

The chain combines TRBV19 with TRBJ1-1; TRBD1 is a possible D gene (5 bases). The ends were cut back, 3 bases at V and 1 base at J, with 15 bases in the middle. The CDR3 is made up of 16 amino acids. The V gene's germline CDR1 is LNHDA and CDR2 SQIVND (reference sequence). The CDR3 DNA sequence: TGTGCCAGTAGTATTCGGGGCCTGGGGAAGAACACTGAAGCTTTCTTT. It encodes CASSIRGLGKNTEAFF.

Here the CDR3 reads CATSRERRLDTEAFF. For the CDR3, the DNA is TGTGCCACCAGCAGAGAACGACGGTTGGACACTGAAGCTTTCTTT. V and J are TRBV15 and TRBJ1-1; no reliable D call. V gave up 0 bases and J gave up 3 bases, with 11 bases separating them. This CDR3 contains 15 residues. Germline V lookup: CDR1 LNHNV, CDR2 YYDKDF (reference sequence). Based on the CDR3 plus reference TRBV15 and TRBJ1-1, the full variable domain is DAMVIQNPRYQVTQFGKPVTLSCSQTLNHNVMYWYQQKSSQAPKLLFHYYDKDFNNEADTPDNFQSRRPNTSFCFLDIRSPGLGDTAMYLCATSRERRLDTEAFFGQGTRLTVV.

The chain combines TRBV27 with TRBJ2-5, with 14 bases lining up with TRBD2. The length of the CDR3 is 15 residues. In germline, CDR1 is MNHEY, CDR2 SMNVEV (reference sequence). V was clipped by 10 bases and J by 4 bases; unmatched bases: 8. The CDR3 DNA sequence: TGTGCCATCGGACCCGGGACTAGCGGGAGAGAGACCCAGTACTTC. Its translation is CAIGPGTSGRETQYF.

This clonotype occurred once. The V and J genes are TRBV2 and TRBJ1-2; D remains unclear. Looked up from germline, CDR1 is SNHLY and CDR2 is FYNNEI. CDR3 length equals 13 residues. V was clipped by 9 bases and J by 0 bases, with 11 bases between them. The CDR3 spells CARTQETNYGYTF. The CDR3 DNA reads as TGTGCCAGGACTCAAGAAACTAACTATGGCTACACCTTC.

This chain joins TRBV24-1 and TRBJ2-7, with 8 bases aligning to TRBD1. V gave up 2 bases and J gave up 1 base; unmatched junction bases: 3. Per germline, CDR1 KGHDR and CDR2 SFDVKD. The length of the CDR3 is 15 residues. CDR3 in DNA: TGTGCCACCAGTGATTCGGGACAGGTGTCCTACGAGCAGTACTTC. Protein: CATSDSGQVSYEQYF.

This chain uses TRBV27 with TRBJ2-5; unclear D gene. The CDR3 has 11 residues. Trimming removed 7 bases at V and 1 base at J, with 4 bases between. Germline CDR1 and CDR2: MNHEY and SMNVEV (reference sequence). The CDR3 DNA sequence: TGTGCCAGCACTCTCCAAGAGACCCAGTACTTC. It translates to CASTLQETQYF.

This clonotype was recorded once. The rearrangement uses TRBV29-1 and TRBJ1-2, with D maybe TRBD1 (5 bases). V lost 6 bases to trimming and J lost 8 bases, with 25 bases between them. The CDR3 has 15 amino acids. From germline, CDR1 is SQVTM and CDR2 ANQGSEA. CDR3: CSVGGGPGTMLGYTF. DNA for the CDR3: TGCAGCGTGGGGGGAGGTCCAGGGACGATGTTGGGCTACACCTTC.

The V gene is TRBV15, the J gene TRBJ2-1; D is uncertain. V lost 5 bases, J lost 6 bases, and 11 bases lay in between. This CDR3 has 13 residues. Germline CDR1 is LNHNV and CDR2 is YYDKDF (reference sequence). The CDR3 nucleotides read TGTGCCACCAGCCCAGTGGTCTCCAATGAGCAGTTCTTC. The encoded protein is CATSPVVSNEQFF.

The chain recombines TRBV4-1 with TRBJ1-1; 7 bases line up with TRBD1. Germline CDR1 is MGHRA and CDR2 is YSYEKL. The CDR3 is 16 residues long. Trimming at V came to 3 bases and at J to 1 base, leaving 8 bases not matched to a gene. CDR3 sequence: CASSHVGAGGNTEAFF. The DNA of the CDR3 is TGCGCCAGCAGCCATGTAGGGGCAGGGGGGAACACTGAAGCTTTCTTT.

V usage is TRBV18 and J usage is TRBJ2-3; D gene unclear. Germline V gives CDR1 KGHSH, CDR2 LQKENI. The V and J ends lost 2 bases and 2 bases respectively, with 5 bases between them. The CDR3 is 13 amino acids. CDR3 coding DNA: TGTGCCAGCTCACCAGATTTCACAGATACGCAGTATTTT. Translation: CASSPDFTDTQYF. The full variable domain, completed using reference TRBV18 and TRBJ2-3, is NAGVMQNPRHLVRRRGQEARLRCSPMKGHSHVYWYRQLPEEGLKFMVYLQKENIIDESGMPKERFSAEFPKEGPSILRIQQVVRGDSAAYFCASSPDFTDTQYFGPGTRLTVL.

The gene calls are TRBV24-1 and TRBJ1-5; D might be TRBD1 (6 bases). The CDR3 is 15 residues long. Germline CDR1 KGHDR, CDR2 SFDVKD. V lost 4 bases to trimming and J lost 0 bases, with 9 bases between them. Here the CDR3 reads CATSDGQFSNQPQHF. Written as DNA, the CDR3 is TGTGCCACCAGTGACGGACAGTTTAGCAATCAGCCCCAGCATTTT.

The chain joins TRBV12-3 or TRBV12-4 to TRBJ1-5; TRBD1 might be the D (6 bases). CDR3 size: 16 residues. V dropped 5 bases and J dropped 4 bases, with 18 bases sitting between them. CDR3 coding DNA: TGTGCCAGCAGTCGATGGGCCACAGGGTCTAATCAGCCCCAGCATTTT. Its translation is CASSRWATGSNQPQHF.

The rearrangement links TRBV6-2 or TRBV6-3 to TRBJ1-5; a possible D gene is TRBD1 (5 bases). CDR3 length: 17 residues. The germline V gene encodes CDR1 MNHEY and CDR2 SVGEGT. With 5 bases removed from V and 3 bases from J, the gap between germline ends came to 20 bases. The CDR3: CASSPPWLGTSNQPQHF. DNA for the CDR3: TGTGCCAGCAGTCCCCCCTGGCTTGGGACCTCCAATCAGCCCCAGCATTTT.